These 23 T cell receptor beta chains share one sample of origin, sequenced in a study of siplizumab effects on memory and regulatory T cells (dated by TCRdb to the late 2010s). The library was prepared using the immunoSEQ multiplex PCR assay. Imported from immuneACCESS, the table was reduced by TCRdb to in-frame sequences with V and J called. These copies leave out some clones; in studies compared against another copy, an unresolved V gene accounts for under half, and the cause of the remainder is not known. Here the sample has about 10,000 clones; under 60% occur a single time. Approximately 23% of the sample is held by the ten biggest clonotypes. These receptors' antigens are unknown. For 5 to 7 days, cells in the mixed lymphocyte reaction were kept in coculture at 37 degrees C. The sample taken for sequencing was CFSE-low (dividing) CD4+ T cells sorted from an allogeneic mixed lymphocyte reaction. The source of these receptors is a human donor in good health; the cells came from an allogeneic mixed lymphocyte reaction.

The chain couples TRBV2 to TRBJ1-1; 7 bases match TRBD1. Unmatched junction bases numbered 9, after V lost 6 bases and J lost 5 bases. Germline V gene data show CDR1 as SNHLY and CDR2 as FYNNEI. The CDR3 loop spans 14 amino acids. Written as DNA, the CDR3 is TGTGCCAGCAGACTGACAGGGTCCCCGACTGAAGCTTTCTTT. It is translated as CASRLTGSPTEAFF.

This clone rates as large. The CDR3 loop is CASSYSLGDTGELFF. The CDR3 DNA sequence: TGCGCCAGCAGCTATTCACTAGGGGACACCGGGGAGCTGTTTTTT. The rearrangement links TRBV5-1 to TRBJ2-2, with D possibly called TRBD1 or TRBD2 (5 bases each). V was clipped by 3 bases and J by 3 bases, with 12 bases between them. Per germline, CDR1 SGHRS and CDR2 YFSETQ. The CDR3 runs 15 residues.

V and J are TRBV13 and TRBJ2-7; D tentatively fits TRBD1 or TRBD2 (6 bases each). CDR3 length: 14 residues. In germline, CDR1 is PRHDT, CDR2 FYEKMQ (reference sequence). Deletions cut 3 bases from V and 2 bases from J, with 11 bases between. The CDR3 DNA reads TGTGCCAGCAGCTTGGCCGGGGGCCCCTACGAGCAGTACTTC. Protein: CASSLAGGPYEQYF.

Remarks on this clone: Germline and junction disagree at one end, which may indicate a read error. Other DNA sequences in this sample translate to the same CDR3. The chain joins TRBV27 to TRBJ2-7; D unclear. The CDR3 has 15 amino acids. Germline lookup yields CDR1 MNHEY and CDR2 SMNVEV (reference sequence). The CDR3 region is CASSLKTQISYEQYF. The CDR3 region has the DNA TGCGCCAGCAGTTTAAAAACCCAAATCTCCTACGAGCAGTACTTC.

By share, this clone ranks as medium-sized. The rearrangement links TRBV28 to TRBJ1-5, with D possibly being TRBD1 (5 bases). V gave up 6 bases and J gave up 7 bases, with 10 bases separating them. This CDR3 spans 12 amino acids. Germline CDR1 is MDHEN and CDR2 is SYDVKM. CDR3 in amino acids: CASRTGPQPQHF. In DNA form, the CDR3 reads TGTGCCAGCAGAACAGGACCCCAGCCCCAGCATTTT. Full variable domain (missing parts from reference TRBV28 and TRBJ1-5): DVKVTQSSRYLVKRTGEKVFLECVQDMDHENMFWYRQDPGLGLRLIYFSYDVKMKEKGDIPEGYSVSREKKERFSLILESASTNQTSMYLCASRTGPQPQHFGDGTRLSIL.

This clone was seen only a few times. The V call is TRBV19, the J call TRBJ1-2, with 7 nucleotides matching TRBD1. With 10 bases clipped from V and 7 bases from J, the junction kept 9 bases outside the gene matches. The CDR3 length is 12 residues. The germline gives CDR1 LNHDA, CDR2 SQIVND (reference sequence). Here the CDR3 DNA reads TGTGCCACTTCAAGACAGGGTCGTGGCTACACCTTC. Translation gives CATSRQGRGYTF.

The rearrangement joins TRBV2 to TRBJ2-1, with D maybe TRBD1 (6 bases). Germline V gives CDR1 SNHLY, CDR2 FYNNEI. The CDR3 runs 15 residues. Trimming pared 7 bases from V and 4 bases from J, leaving 17 bases between. The CDR3 is CASTTLGAPYNEQFF. CDR3 DNA: TGTGCCAGCACCACGCTGGGGGCCCCTTACAATGAGCAGTTCTTC.

V usage is TRBV5-1 and J usage is TRBJ1-2; TRBD1 might be the D (6 bases). This CDR3 comprises 15 residues. Germline V CDR1 and CDR2: SGHRS, YFSETQ. V lost 4 bases to trimming and J lost 3 bases, with 16 bases between them. The CDR3 region is CASSITGTRYYGYTF. In DNA form, the CDR3 reads TGCGCCAGCAGCATCACAGGGACCCGCTACTATGGCTACACCTTC.

This clone was counted once. This chain joins TRBV29-1 and TRBJ2-5; the D gene is possibly TRBD2 (5 bases). Germline CDR1 and CDR2: SQVTM and ANQGSEA. The CDR3 sequence is 11 residues long. V lost 1 base, J lost 10 bases, and 10 bases lay in between. CDR3 sequence reads: CSVEGDYIQYF. Here the CDR3 DNA reads TGCAGCGTTGAAGGTGACTACATCCAGTACTTC.

V usage is TRBV30 and J usage is TRBJ1-3, with D perhaps matching TRBD1 (5 bases). The CDR3 length is 18 residues. Germline loops: CDR1 GTSNPN, CDR2 SVGIG (reference sequence). V was clipped by 2 bases and J by 0 bases, with 20 bases between them. The CDR3 spells CAWSLYGAQTRSGNTIYF. CDR3 in DNA: TGTGCCTGGAGTCTGTACGGGGCCCAAACCCGCTCTGGAAACACCATATATTTT.

The chain uses TRBV18 and TRBJ1-2, with D hard to call. CDR3 length equals 12 residues. Germline CDR1 and CDR2: KGHSH and LQKENI. V was cut by 2 bases and J by 8 bases, with 9 bases left in between. The CDR3 loop is CASSPDARGYTF. The CDR3 bases are TGTGCCAGCTCACCAGATGCGCGAGGCTACACCTTC.

The J gene is TRBJ2-7, the V gene TRBV18, with D unclear. This CDR3 is built from 13 residues. Per the germline V gene, CDR1 is KGHSH and CDR2 is LQKENI. Trimming left V 3 bases short and J 0 bases short, with 6 bases between. CDR3 amino acids: CASSPELSYEQYF. The DNA for the CDR3 is TGTGCCAGCTCACCCGAACTCTCCTACGAGCAGTACTTC.

The chain links TRBV20-1 to TRBJ2-1, with D possibly matching TRBD2 (6 bases). Germline CDR1 and CDR2: DFQATT and SNEGSKA (reference sequence). The V and J ends lost 7 bases and 2 bases respectively, with 6 bases between them. This CDR3 is built from 11 residues. The CDR3, as DNA: TGCAGTGTAGCGGCCTACAATGAGCAGTTCTTC. It is translated as CSVAAYNEQFF.

This clone was picked up a small number of times. The rearrangement links TRBV5-1 to TRBJ2-1; tentatively, D is TRBD1 (6 bases). Trimming removed 5 bases from V and 2 bases from J, with 14 bases in between. The CDR3 runs to 15 residues. Germline V gene data show CDR1 as SGHRS and CDR2 as YFSETQ. The CDR3 protein is CASRITGITYNEQFF. The CDR3 DNA reads TGCGCCAGCAGGATAACAGGGATAACCTACAATGAGCAGTTCTTC.

This clone is a singleton in its sample. The chain uses TRBV15 and TRBJ2-2; D is possibly TRBD1 (5 bases). CDR3 length: 14 residues. CDR1 and CDR2 (germline): LNHNV, YYDKDF (reference sequence). V was clipped by 4 bases and J by 13 bases, with 19 bases between them. The CDR3 nucleotides are TGTGCCACCAGCATAAAAATGGGGCAGGTTGGGCTGTTTTTT. Protein product: CATSIKMGQVGLFF.

This clone came up a few times. This chain joins TRBV18 and TRBJ2-1; 12 positions match TRBD2. V trimming: 6 bases; J trimming: 7 bases; junction bases outside the gene matches: 7. Germline CDR1 is KGHSH and CDR2 is LQKENI. The CDR3 loop spans 15 amino acids. The chain's CDR3 is CASSLGLAGRNEQFF. DNA of the CDR3: TGTGCCAGCTCGCTAGGACTAGCGGGAAGGAATGAGCAGTTCTTC. Looking up the rest from reference TRBV18 and TRBJ2-1 gives the full variable domain: NAGVMQNPRHLVRRRGQEARLRCSPMKGHSHVYWYRQLPEEGLKFMVYLQKENIIDESGMPKERFSAEFPKEGPSILRIQQVVRGDSAAYFCASSLGLAGRNEQFFGPGTRLTVL.

This chain joins TRBV2 and TRBJ2-3; D is ambiguous. The CDR3 spans 13 residues. V was clipped by 6 bases and J by 2 bases, with 9 bases between them. Germline V gene sequence: CDR1 SNHLY, CDR2 FYNNEI. CDR3 in amino acids: CASRPQITDTQYF. Written as DNA, the CDR3 is TGTGCCAGCAGGCCCCAAATCACAGATACGCAGTATTTT.

For the CDR3, the DNA is TGTGCCAGCTCACCCCAGGGGGGAGAAAAACTGTTTTTT. Translation: CASSPQGGEKLFF. The gene calls are TRBV18 and TRBJ1-4; TRBD1 matches at 7 bases. The CDR3 extends over 13 amino acids. Trimming cost V 3 bases and J 8 bases; bases outside gene matches: 3. Germline CDR1 is KGHSH and CDR2 is LQKENI.

In this sample, this clone turned up a few times. The chain links TRBV9 to TRBJ1-1; D is possibly TRBD1 (5 bases). V was clipped by 0 bases and J by 5 bases, with 8 bases between them. CDR1 SGDLS and CDR2 YYNGEE come from the germline V gene. This CDR3 is 13 amino acids long. The CDR3 coding sequence is TGTGCCAGCAGCGTAGATGGGGGGACTGAAGCTTTCTTT. This sequence encodes CASSVDGGTEAFF.

This clone was seen only a few times. This rearrangement joins TRBV30 to TRBJ1-1; TRBD1 matches 9 bases. Germline V gene lookup returns CDR1 GTSNPN and CDR2 SVGIG (reference sequence). The CDR3 contains 13 residues. V lost 4 bases and J lost 10; bases outside the gene matches: 10. CDR3 coding DNA: TGTGCCTGGAACCGTAGACAGGGGGTAGGAGCTTTCTTT. Its translation: CAWNRRQGVGAFF.

The V and J genes are TRBV7-2 and TRBJ2-5; the D gene is possibly TRBD2 (7 bases). The V gene lost 5 bases and the J gene lost 5 bases, with 18 bases spanning the gap. The CDR3 length is 15 residues. Germline assignment: CDR1 SGHTA and CDR2 FQGNSA. The CDR3 region is CASSPNGGRGETQYF. CDR3 DNA: TGTGCCAGCAGCCCAAACGGGGGGCGCGGGGAGACCCAGTACTTC. Together with reference TRBV7-2 and TRBJ2-5, the CDR3 gives the full variable domain: GAGVSQSPSNKVTEKGKDVELRCDPISGHTALYWYRQSLGQGLEFLIYFQGNSAPDKSGLPSDRFSAERTGGSVSTLTIQRTQQEDSAVYLCASSPNGGRGETQYFGPGTRLLVL.

The chain has TRBV6-6 and TRBJ2-3, with D tentatively TRBD1 (5 bases). Per germline, CDR1 MNHNY and CDR2 SVGAGI (reference sequence). The V and J ends lost 6 bases and 7 bases respectively, with 11 bases between them. The CDR3 covers 12 residues. CDR3 nucleotides: TGTGCCAGCAGCCGTCAGGGCAATACGCAGTATTTT. Encoded protein: CASSRQGNTQYF.

The V gene is TRBV5-1, the J gene TRBJ2-3; no clear D. In germline, CDR1 is SGHRS, CDR2 YFSETQ. CDR3 length equals 14 residues. The V end was cut by 0 bases, the J end by 1 base, with 6 bases between. The CDR3 DNA reads as TGCGCCAGCAGCTTGGAACACCGCACAGATACGCAGTATTTT. Amino acid sequence: CASSLEHRTDTQYF.